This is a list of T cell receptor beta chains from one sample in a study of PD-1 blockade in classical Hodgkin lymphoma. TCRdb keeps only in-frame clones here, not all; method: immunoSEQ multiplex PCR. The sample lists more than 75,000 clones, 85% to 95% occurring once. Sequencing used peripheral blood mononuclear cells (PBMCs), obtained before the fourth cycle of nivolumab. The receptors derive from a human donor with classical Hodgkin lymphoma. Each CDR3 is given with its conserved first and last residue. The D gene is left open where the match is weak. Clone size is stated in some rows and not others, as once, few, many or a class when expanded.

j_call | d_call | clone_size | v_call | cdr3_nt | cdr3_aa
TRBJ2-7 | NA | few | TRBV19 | TGTGCCAGCCGGGACGGAACCTACGAGCAGTACTTC | CASRDGTYEQYF
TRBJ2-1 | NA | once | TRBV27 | TGTGCCAGCAGTCCCTCCCCGCGGAGCTCCTACAATGAGCAGTTCTTC | CASSPSPRSSYNEQFF
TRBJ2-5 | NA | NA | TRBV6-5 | TGTGCCAGCAGTTACCGAATGACCCAGTACTTC | CASSYRMTQYF
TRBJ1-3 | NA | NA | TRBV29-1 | TGCAGCGTTGTCCGGAACAGGGTACCCGACTCTGGAAACACCATATATTTT | CSVVRNRVPDSGNTIYF
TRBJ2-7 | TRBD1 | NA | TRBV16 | TGTGCCAGCAGACAGACAGGGTACAACGAGCAGTACTTC | CASRQTGYNEQYF
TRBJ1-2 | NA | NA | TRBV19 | TGTGCCAGTAGTTGGAAAGTGTGGGGGGGAGGCTACACCTTC | CASSWKVWGGGYTF
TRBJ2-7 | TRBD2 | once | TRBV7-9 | TGTGCCAGCAGCCGGGACTACGACGAGCAGTACTTC | CASSRDYDEQYF
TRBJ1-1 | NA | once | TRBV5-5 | TGTGCCAGCAGCTTGGCGGGAGGGAACACTCACGAAGCTTTCTTT | CASSLAGGNTHEAFF
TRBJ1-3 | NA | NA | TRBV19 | TGTGCCAGTAGTACGGGAGTCACCATATATTTT | CASSTGVTIYF
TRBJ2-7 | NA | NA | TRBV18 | TGTGCCAGCTCACCAGCCTTGACCACGACCCTCTCCTACGAGCAGTACTTC | CASSPALTTTLSYEQYF
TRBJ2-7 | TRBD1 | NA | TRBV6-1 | TGTGCCAGCAGTGAAGCTATACAGGGGGGCGAGCAGTACTTC | CASSEAIQGGEQYF
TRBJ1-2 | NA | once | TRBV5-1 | TGCGCCAGCAGCTCAGGGTCTGGCTACACCTTC | CASSSGSGYTF
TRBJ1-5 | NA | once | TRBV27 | TGTGCCAGCAGTTTGGTGGGACAGCCCCAGCATTTT | CASSLVGQPQHF
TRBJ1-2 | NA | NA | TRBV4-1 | TGCGCCAGCAGCTTGGGACCTAACTATGGCTACACCTTC | CASSLGPNYGYTF
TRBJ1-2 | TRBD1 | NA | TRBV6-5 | TGTGCCAGCAGGAACCAGGGGGCTTTTGGCTATGGCTACACCTTC | CASRNQGAFGYGYTF
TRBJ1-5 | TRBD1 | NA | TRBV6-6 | TGTGCCAGCAGAGGGACAGACAATCAGCCCCAGCATTTT | CASRGTDNQPQHF
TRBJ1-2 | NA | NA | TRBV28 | TGTGCCAGCAGTTTATATCTCTCGTATGGCTACACCTTC | CASSLYLSYGYTF
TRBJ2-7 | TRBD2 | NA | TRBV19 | TGTGCCAGTAGTGCCCCCTGGACTAGCGGGACGGGGGAGCAGTACTTC | CASSAPWTSGTGEQYF
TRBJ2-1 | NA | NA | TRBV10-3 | TGTGCCATCAGTCCGACATCACTCAATGAGCAGTTCTTC | CAISPTSLNEQFF
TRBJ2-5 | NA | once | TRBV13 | TGTGCCAGCAGCACCTCCGAGACAGAAGAGACCCAGTACTTC | CASSTSETEETQYF
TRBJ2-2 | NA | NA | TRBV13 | TGTGCCAGCAGCTCTAGTGTCCCCGGGGAGCTGTTTTTT | CASSSSVPGELFF
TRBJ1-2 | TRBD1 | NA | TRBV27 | TGTGCCAGCAGTTACCAGGGGGCAGTAGGCTACACCTTC | CASSYQGAVGYTF
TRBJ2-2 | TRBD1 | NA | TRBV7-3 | TGTGCCAGCAGCCCGGACGACAGGGCCCCCGGGGAGCTGTTTTTT | CASSPDDRAPGELFF
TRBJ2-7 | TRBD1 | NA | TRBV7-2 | TGTGCCAGCAGGGCCGGGACAGGCACCTACGAGCAGTACTTC | CASRAGTGTYEQYF
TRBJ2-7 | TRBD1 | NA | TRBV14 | TGTGCCAGCAGCCAAAGGGGGCCAATAACGGGCCACGAGCAGTACTTC | CASSQRGPITGHEQYF
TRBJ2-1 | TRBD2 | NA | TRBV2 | TGTGCCAGCAGTGGCGCGGGAGGGCCGGGAAATGAGCAGTTCTTC | CASSGAGGPGNEQFF
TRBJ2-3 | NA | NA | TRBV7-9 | TGTGCCAGCAGCTTCAAACAAGGCGGTGACTGGTATTTT | CASSFKQGGDWYF
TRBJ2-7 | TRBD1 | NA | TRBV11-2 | TGTGCCAGCAACTCTGCGACACCTAAAGACAGGGGATACGAGCAGTACTTC | CASNSATPKDRGYEQYF
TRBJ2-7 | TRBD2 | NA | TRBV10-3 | TGTGCCATCAGTGATTCATCCCAGACTAGCGGATACTCCTACGAGCAGTACTTC | CAISDSSQTSGYSYEQYF
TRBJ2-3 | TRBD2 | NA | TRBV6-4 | TGTGCCAGCAGTGAATTGGCGGGAGCAAGGGATACGCAGTATTTT | CASSELAGARDTQYF
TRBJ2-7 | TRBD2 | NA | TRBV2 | TGTGCCAGTGGACGGAGCGGGCTAGCGGGAGGAGGGGAGCAGTACTTC | CASGRSGLAGGGEQYF
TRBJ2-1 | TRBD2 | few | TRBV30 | TGTGCCGGTGATCTCCAAGCCCGGGAGGGCAAGGATGAGCAGTTCTTC | CAGDLQAREGKDEQFF
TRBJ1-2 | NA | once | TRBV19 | TGTGCCAGCCTTCCGTGGCAGGGAACATGGGGCTACACCTTC | CASLPWQGTWGYTF
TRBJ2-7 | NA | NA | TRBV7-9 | TGTGCCAGCAGCTTAGACGGAGTTAGCTCCTACGAGCAGTACTTC | CASSLDGVSSYEQYF
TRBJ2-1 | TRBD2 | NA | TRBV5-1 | TGCGCCAGCAGCAGTTTACGGGGGGGTCACAATGAGCAGTTCTTC | CASSSLRGGHNEQFF
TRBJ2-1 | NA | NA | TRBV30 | TGTGCCTGGAGTGAGGCGTCGAGCTACTCCTACAATGAGCAGTTCTTC | CAWSEASSYSYNEQFF